The 16 T cell receptor beta chains below all came from one sample that was sequenced in a study of blood T cells in healthy people across ages (dated by TCRdb to between 2014 and 2017). The method was 5' RACE. The sample was run on an Illumina HiSeq 2500. A second PCR of roughly 6 to 11 cycles was run with a J-beta primer mix and a sample-barcoded 5' primer. TCRdb reprocessed the public reads (quality trimming at Q25 with fastp, clone calling with MiXCR) and kept in-frame beta chains. Each entry is one CDR3 protein sequence, shown with its most common DNA and genes. The sample yields around 870,000 distinct CDR3 sequences; less than 35% were counted once. 15% to 20% of the sample lies in the top ten. Sequenced: blood. The receptors were gathered from a woman older than 75 in good health.

There are a few counts of this clonotype. This chain joins TRBV27 and TRBJ2-1; 7 bases match TRBD1. The CDR3 sequence is 14 residues long. Looked up from germline, CDR1 is MNHEY and CDR2 is SMNVEV (reference sequence). Trimming at V came to 5 bases and at J to 9 bases, leaving 10 bases not matched to a gene. CDR3 DNA sequence: TGTGCCAGCAGTCCCTACATTCGGGACAGTGAGCAGTTCTTC. Protein product: CASSPYIRDSEQFF.

To note about this clonotype: A clone one base away is much larger, so this may be a read error. This is likely a read error, given that the CDR3 carries no conserved phenylalanine or tryptophan at its end. This chain links TRBV7-9 with TRBJ2-3; 7 bases align to TRBD1. The CDR3 contains 15 residues. V lost 5 bases, J lost 2 bases, and 7 bases stayed unmatched. CDR1 is SEHNR and CDR2 is FQNEAQ in the germline V gene (reference sequence). The chain's CDR3 is CASSKTGTNTDTQYC. The DNA for the CDR3 is TGTGCCAGCAGCAAGACAGGGACAAACACAGATACGCAGTATTGT.

This clonotype was observed a handful of times. This clone may be a read error of a much larger clone one base away. This rearrangement joins TRBV7-2 to TRBJ2-7; 9 nucleotides line up with TRBD1. In germline, CDR1 is SGHTA, CDR2 FQGNSA. This CDR3 comprises 14 residues. V gave up 5 bases and J gave up 7 bases; unmatched junction bases: 9. CDR3 region: CASSRYGQGNEQYF. Written as DNA, the CDR3 is TGTGCCAGCAGCCGATATGGACAGGGGAATGAGCAGTACTTC.

The chain links TRBV4-1 to TRBJ1-6, with TRBD1 matching 8 bases. The ends lost 1 base at V and 7 bases at J; junction bases unmatched: 3. CDR1 is MGHRA, CDR2 YSYEKL, per germline. This CDR3 has 15 residues. CDR3 amino acids: CASSQAGGGNSPLHF. Written as DNA, the CDR3 is TGCGCCAGCAGCCAAGCAGGGGGCGGGAATTCACCCCTCCACTTT.

The chain combines TRBV3-1 with TRBJ1-1; TRBD1 aligns across 7 bases. CDR3 length: 15 amino acids. Trimming cost V 5 bases and J 5 bases; bases outside gene matches: 11. CDR1 LGHDT and CDR2 YNNKEL come from the germline V gene (reference sequence). The CDR3 nucleotides read TGTGCCAGCAGCTCCAGGGGGGGCGGGAATACTGAAGCTTTCTTT. Translation gives CASSSRGGGNTEAFF. The variable domain in full, completed from reference TRBV3-1 and TRBJ1-1, reads DTAVSQTPKYLVTQMGNDKSIKCEQNLGHDTMYWYKQDSKKFLKIMFSYNNKELIINETVPNRFSPKSPDKAHLNLHINSLELGDSAVYFCASSSRGGGNTEAFFGQGTRLTVV.

In its sample, this clonotype was seen many times. This chain joins TRBV6-1 and TRBJ2-1, with 8 bases that match TRBD2. V shed 7 bases and J 6 bases; nucleotides not matched to a gene: 2. Germline CDR1 reads MNHNS; CDR2 reads SASEGT. The CDR3 extends over 12 amino acids. CDR3 DNA sequence: TGTGCCAGCATGCGGGGGGTCAATGAGCAGTTCTTC. Its translation is CASMRGVNEQFF.

This clonotype has at least ten counts. V usage is TRBV4-2 and J usage is TRBJ2-3; 9 bases are a match to TRBD2. The CDR3 is 16 residues long. In germline, CDR1 is LGHNA, CDR2 YNFKEQ. After removal of 2 bases from V and 3 bases from J, the junction contained 6 bases not matched to a gene. The CDR3 sequence: CASSQLLAGITDTQYF. The DNA of the CDR3 is TGTGCCAGCAGCCAACTTCTAGCGGGGATAACAGATACGCAGTATTTT.

About this clonotype itself: This may be a read error: a much more frequent sequence differs by one nucleotide. The gene calls are TRBV7-9 and TRBJ2-5; D may be TRBD2 (6 bases). This CDR3 spans 14 amino acids. Germline CDR1 reads SEHNR; CDR2 reads FQNEAQ (reference sequence). Trimming pared 3 bases from V and 11 bases from J, leaving 19 bases between. CDR3 protein: CASSFSGGIDEQYF. As DNA, the CDR3 is TGTGCCAGCAGCTTTAGCGGAGGGATCGATGAGCAGTACTTC.

Regarding this clonotype: A much larger clone differs by one base, so this may be a read error. The chain has TRBV7-2 and TRBJ2-1, with TRBD1 matching 7 bases. V shed 2 bases, J shed 10 bases, and the junction held 11 bases outside the gene matches. Germline V gene lookup returns CDR1 SGHTA and CDR2 FQGNSA. This CDR3 contains 15 residues. The CDR3 region has the DNA TGTGCCAGCAGCTTATCTGACCAGGGGGTATTAGAGCAGTTCTTC. Translated, it gives CASSLSDQGVLEQFF.

The chain is built from TRBV24-1 and TRBJ2-1; D gene uncertain. Germline-derived CDR1 and CDR2 are KGHDR and SFDVKD. The CDR3 is made up of 14 amino acids. V lost 0 bases to trimming and J lost 8 bases, with 10 bases between them. The CDR3: CATSDLRDTDEQFF. The CDR3 region has the DNA TGTGCCACCAGTGATTTGAGGGATACGGATGAGCAGTTCTTC.

Concerning this clonotype itself: A much larger clone lies one base from this, so it may be a read error. The chain uses TRBV5-1 and TRBJ2-3; D is uncertain. The CDR3 contains 14 residues. The germline V gene encodes CDR1 SGHRS and CDR2 YFSETQ. The CDR3 reads CASGLDWVTDTQYF. The CDR3 DNA is TGCGCCAGCGGCTTAGACTGGGTAACAGATACGCAGTATTTT.

In this sample, this clonotype turned up a few times. This chain joins TRBV5-1 and TRBJ1-2; 8 bases agree with TRBD1. The CDR3 is made up of 14 amino acids. Germline V gene sequence: CDR1 SGHRS, CDR2 YFSETQ. V was clipped by 4 bases and J by 5 bases; unmatched bases: 7. CDR3 region: CASSIGQGGYGYTF. The CDR3 DNA reads TGCGCCAGCAGCATAGGACAGGGTGGATATGGCTACACCTTC.

At least ten counts were recorded for this clonotype. This sequence joins TRBV20-1 and TRBJ1-6, with 7 bases aligning to TRBD1. Germline values: CDR1 DFQATT, CDR2 SNEGSKA (reference sequence). CDR3 length: 16 residues. J lost 11 bases, V lost 0 bases, and 13 bases had no gene match. CDR3 protein: CSARDTLDGQAPPLHF. CDR3 in DNA: TGCAGTGCTAGAGATACCCTAGACGGACAGGCGCCACCCCTCCACTTT.

Ten or more counts support this clonotype. The genes are TRBV7-2 and TRBJ2-1, with unresolved D. The V end lost 0 bases, the J end lost 6 bases, and 15 bases lay between the germline ends. This CDR3 spans 16 amino acids. In germline, CDR1 is SGHTA, CDR2 FQGNSA. The CDR3 loop reads CASSLAVLQKFNEQFF. In nucleotides, the CDR3 is TGTGCCAGCAGCTTAGCGGTATTACAGAAATTCAATGAGCAGTTCTTC.

The table lists this clonotype with a few counts. This chain connects TRBV2 to TRBJ2-2, with a tentative D call TRBD1 (6 bases). V lost 6 bases to trimming and J lost 4 bases, with 9 bases between them. The CDR3 extends over 13 amino acids. Germline lookup yields CDR1 SNHLY and CDR2 FYNNEI. The CDR3 spells CASSTGPTGELFF. CDR3 nucleotide sequence: TGTGCCAGCAGCACAGGGCCCACCGGGGAGCTGTTTTTT.

This clonotype was seen a handful of times. The rearrangement uses TRBV3-1 and TRBJ2-3; 7 bases fit TRBD1. The CDR3 has 17 amino acids. CDR1 LGHDT and CDR2 YNNKEL come from the germline V gene (reference sequence). Trimming took 2 bases from V and 3 from J; bases not matched to a gene: 11. CDR3 loop: CASSQSPRGRETDTQYF. CDR3 nucleotide sequence: TGTGCCAGCAGCCAATCCCCGAGGGGGCGCGAAACAGATACGCAGTATTTT.